At least ten counts were recorded for the clone carrying this TCR beta chain. What it binds is not known. This entry comes from a study of CD8 T cells in ankylosing spondylitis. Study-level points and caveats: Typical of ankylosing spondylitis blood, it appeared, was a TCR beta motif of several highly homologous variants.

CDR3 length: 13 amino acids. Between the trimmed V and J ends, which lost 5 bases and 5 bases, there was a span of 12 bases. Scientists made TCR beta libraries using quantitative 5'-RACE with molecular barcodes. Using its own MiXCR run on the 5' RACE reads, TCRdb lists one record per CDR3 protein. In the table there are 300,000 to 400,000 distinct CDR3 sequences, 11% of which are singletons. The source of this sequence is a female donor with ankylosing spondylitis or in good health (not recorded which). The gene calls are TRBV12-3 or TRBV12-4 and TRBJ1-1; D ambiguous. The sequencing sample was made of blood, either unsorted or a sorted T cell fraction (not recorded which). The CDR3 region has the DNA TGTGCCAGCAGTCCACGGGTTGAGACTGAAGCTTTCTTT. This codes for CASSPRVETEAFF.